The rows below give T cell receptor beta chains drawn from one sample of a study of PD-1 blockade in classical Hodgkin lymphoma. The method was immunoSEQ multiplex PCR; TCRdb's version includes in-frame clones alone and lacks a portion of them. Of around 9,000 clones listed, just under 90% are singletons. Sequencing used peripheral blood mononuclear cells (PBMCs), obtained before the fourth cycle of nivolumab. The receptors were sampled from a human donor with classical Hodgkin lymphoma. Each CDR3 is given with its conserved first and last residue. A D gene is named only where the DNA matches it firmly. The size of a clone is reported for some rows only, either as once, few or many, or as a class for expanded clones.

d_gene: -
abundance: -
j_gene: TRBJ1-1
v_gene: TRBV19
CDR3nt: TGTGCCAGTAGTATAATGGCAGCCTACCTAATGAACACTGAAGCTTTCTTT
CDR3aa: CASSIMAAYLMNTEAFF

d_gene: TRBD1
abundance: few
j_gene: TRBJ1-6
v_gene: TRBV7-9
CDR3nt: TGTGCCAGCAGCTCCCAGGGGGGGCAGCTTTCACCCCTCCACTTT
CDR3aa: CASSSQGGQLSPLHF

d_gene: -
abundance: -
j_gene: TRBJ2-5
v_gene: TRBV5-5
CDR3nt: TGTGCCAGCAGCTTATATCCTGCTAAGGAGACCCAGTACTTC
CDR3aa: CASSLYPAKETQYF

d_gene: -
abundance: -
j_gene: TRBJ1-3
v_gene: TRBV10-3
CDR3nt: TGTGCCATCAGTGAGAAGGTTGGCTTCTCTGGAAACACCATATATTTT
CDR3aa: CAISEKVGFSGNTIYF

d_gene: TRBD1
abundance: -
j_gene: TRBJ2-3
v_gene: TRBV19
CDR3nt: TGTGCCAGTAGTATAGACTCCACAGGGGCCACAGATACGCAGTATTTT
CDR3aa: CASSIDSTGATDTQYF

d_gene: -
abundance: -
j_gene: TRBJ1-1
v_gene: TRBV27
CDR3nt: TGTGCCAGCAGTTTTCTAAATTCGGCTGGACACGACTATGAAGCTTTCTTT
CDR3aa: CASSFLNSAGHDYEAFF

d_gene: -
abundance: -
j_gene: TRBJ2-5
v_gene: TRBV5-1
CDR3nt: TGCGCCAGCAGCTTGGGCGGGAAAGAGACCCAGTACTTC
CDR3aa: CASSLGGKETQYF

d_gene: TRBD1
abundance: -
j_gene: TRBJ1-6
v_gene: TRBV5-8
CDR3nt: TGTGCCAGCAGCTTGGTCCTGACAGGGGCTAATAATTCACCCCTCCACTTT
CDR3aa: CASSLVLTGANNSPLHF

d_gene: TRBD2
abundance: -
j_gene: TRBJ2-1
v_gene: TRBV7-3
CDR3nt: TGTGCCAGCAGCTTAATCAGGGAGGGGCCGGGTGAGCAGTTCTTC
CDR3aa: CASSLIREGPGEQFF

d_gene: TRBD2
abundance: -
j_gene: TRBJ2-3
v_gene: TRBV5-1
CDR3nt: TGCGCCAGCAGCTGGACAAGGACTAGAACAGATACGCAGTATTTT
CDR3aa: CASSWTRTRTDTQYF

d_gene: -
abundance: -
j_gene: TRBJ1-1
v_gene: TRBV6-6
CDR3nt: TGTGCCAGCAGTTACTCGCCAGGGGATGTCAGCACTGAAGCTTTCTTT
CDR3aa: CASSYSPGDVSTEAFF

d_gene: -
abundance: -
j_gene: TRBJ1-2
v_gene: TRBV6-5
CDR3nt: TGTGCCAGCAGCCCCGGGGGAGCCTATGGCTACACCTTC
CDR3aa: CASSPGGAYGYTF

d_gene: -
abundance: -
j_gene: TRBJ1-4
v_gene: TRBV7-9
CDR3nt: TGTGCCAGCAGCCCCGAGGGGAGAACTAATGAAAAACTGTTTTTT
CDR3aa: CASSPEGRTNEKLFF

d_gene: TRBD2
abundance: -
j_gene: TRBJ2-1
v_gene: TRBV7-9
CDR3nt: TGTGCCAGCAGCTTAGATGGTAGCGGGGGGGCACCTAAAAACAATGAGCAGTTCTTC
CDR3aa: CASSLDGSGGAPKNNEQFF

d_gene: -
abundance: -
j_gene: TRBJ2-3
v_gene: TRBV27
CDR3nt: TGTGCCAGCAGATCATTAGGGGTGGGGGCGAGGACAGATACGCAGTATTTT
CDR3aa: CASRSLGVGARTDTQYF

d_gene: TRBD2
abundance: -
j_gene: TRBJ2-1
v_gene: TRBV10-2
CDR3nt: TGCGCCAGCAGTCCTGCTAGCGGGGGGGCCGGTCTCAATGAGCAGTTCTTC
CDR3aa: CASSPASGGAGLNEQFF

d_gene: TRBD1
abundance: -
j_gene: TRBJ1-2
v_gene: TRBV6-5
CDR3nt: TGTGCCAGCAACCCTTCTGGGACAGTGAACGGCTACACCTTC
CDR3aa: CASNPSGTVNGYTF

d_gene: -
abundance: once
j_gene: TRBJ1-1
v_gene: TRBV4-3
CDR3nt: TGCGCCAGCAGCCAAGGCCTGACAGAGTGGTCCACTGAAGCTTTCTTT
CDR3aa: CASSQGLTEWSTEAFF

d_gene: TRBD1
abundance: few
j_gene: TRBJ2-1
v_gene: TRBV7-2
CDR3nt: TGTGCCAGCAGCCCCAGACGGGACAGGATGGTCAATGAGCAGTTCTTC
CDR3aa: CASSPRRDRMVNEQFF

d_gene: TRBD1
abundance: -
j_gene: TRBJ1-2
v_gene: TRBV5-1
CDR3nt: TGCGCCAGCAGCAGGGGACAGGGGCAAAACTATGGCTACACCTTC
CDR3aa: CASSRGQGQNYGYTF

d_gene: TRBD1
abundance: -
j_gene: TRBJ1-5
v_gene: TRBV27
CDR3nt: TGTGCCAGCAGTTTAAACGGAGGACAGGGCAATCAGCCCCAGCATTTT
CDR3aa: CASSLNGGQGNQPQHF

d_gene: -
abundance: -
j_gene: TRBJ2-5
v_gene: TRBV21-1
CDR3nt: TGTGCCAGCAGCATTAGTTCCCAAGAGACCCAGTACTTC
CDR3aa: CASSISSQETQYF

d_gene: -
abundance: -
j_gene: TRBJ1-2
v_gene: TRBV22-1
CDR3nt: TGTCCTGGGAGGCGACTGGGAACGAGAAAGACCTATGGCTACACCTTC
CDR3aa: CPGRRLGTRKTYGYTF

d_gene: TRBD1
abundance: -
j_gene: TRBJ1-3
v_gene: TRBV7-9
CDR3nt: TGTGCCAGCAGCCCACAGGGGGCCTCTGGAAACACCATATATTTT
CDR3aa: CASSPQGASGNTIYF

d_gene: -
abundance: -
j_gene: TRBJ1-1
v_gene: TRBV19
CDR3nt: TGTGCCAGTAGTATTGGGCGGGAGAACACTGAAGCTTTCTTT
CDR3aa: CASSIGRENTEAFF

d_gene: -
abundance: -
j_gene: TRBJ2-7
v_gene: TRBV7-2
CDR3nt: TGTGCCAGCAGCCCATCCTATGTACCCAGCTCCTACGAGCAGTACTTC
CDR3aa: CASSPSYVPSSYEQYF